The following is a T cell receptor (beta chain) sequence with its context. The antigen is undetermined. Susac syndrome patients met recently defined diagnostic criteria for definite or probable disease. The RNA, about 0.45 to 1 ug, was put through reverse transcription using random hexamers. The method of amplification for TCR beta CDR3 was immunoSEQ multiplex PCR, covering 54 Vbeta and 13 Jbeta. One entry per CDR3 protein results from TCRdb running MiXCR on the immunoSEQ multiplex PCR reads. Counted here are 210,000 or so distinct CDR3 sequences, around 93% occurring once; the ten biggest clones make up roughly 0.14%. This sample is drawn from a study of CD8 T cells in Susac syndrome. Trimming took off 1 base at V and 5 bases at J, with 7 bases between the two ends. CDR1 is SGHRS and CDR2 is YFSETQ in the germline V gene. The CDR3 sequence is 13 residues long. Notes on the study in general: Clonal expansion was not seen in any Susac syndrome CD4+ T cell repertoire.

The sequenced sample was CD4+ T cells from PBMCs. The chain has TRBV5-1 and TRBJ1-5; no firm D call. The TCR originated in a human donor with Susac syndrome. CDR3 loop: CASSLFADQPQHF. The CDR3 DNA reads as TGCGCCAGCAGCTTGTTCGCAGATCAGCCCCAGCATTTT.